The entry below describes one TCR beta chain. Its antigen remains undetermined. No base qualities exist here, and no much larger clone lies one base off it. The immunoSEQ Assay, a bias-controlled multiplex PCR, was used to amplify TCRbeta CDR3 regions from genomic DNA. As for the original processing: Within the assay, amplification of reference gene primers was used to estimate how many nucleated cells each sample contained. Sequence reads were collapsed and filtered to measure the absolute abundance of every unique TCRbeta CDR3 rearrangement. For each sample, productive Simpson clonality was calculated as the square root of Simpson's diversity index across productive rearrangements. Imported from immuneACCESS, the table was reduced by TCRdb to in-frame sequences with V and J called. These copies leave out some clones; in studies compared against another copy, an unresolved V gene accounts for under half, and the cause of the remainder is not known. V and J calls plus clone size are reproduced from that table; the DNA served to infer D and trimming. Present in this sample are about 210,000 clones, 85% to 90% of which were seen just once. 1.5% of the sample rests with the top ten.

Each collaborating institution followed its own protocols to collect whole blood in K2EDTA tubes. Collaborator samples were shipped for TCRbeta analysis as frozen whole blood, isolated PBMCs, or DNA extracted from either sample type. This sample is part of a study of blood T cell repertoires in COVID-19 (TCRdb year 2020). Looking at the study overall: The collaborator samples originated in the United States, Italy and Spain and spanned the acute and convalescent phases of COVID-19. The material from the prospective study consisted of cDNA or gDNA derived from T cells, B-cell-depleted T cells, or PBMCs. The dataset comprised deeply sampled blood TCRbeta repertoires from subjects exposed to, actively infected with, or recovered from COVID-19. The repertoires were released in a freely available public database meant as a resource for research on the immune response to SARS-CoV-2. The samples were drawn from two sources: the first 160 participants of the ongoing ImmuneRACE study, and 950 to 1,500 subjects contributed by 6 global collaborators. A de-identified subject ID, COVID-19 status, age in years and sex were almost always included in the sample metadata. Where HLA class I and class II types were available, the types were taken from metadata supplied by the sample provider, not from assay-based typing. Summary of the overall study and its limitations: The amount of clinical and demographic metadata varied by source and participant and was provided uncurated.

The germline ends are 12 bases apart after V is trimmed by 6 bases and J by 7 bases. The germline V gene specifies MNHNS as CDR1 and SASEGT as CDR2. Including the terminal cysteine and phenylalanine, the CDR3 comprises 12 residues. The only DNA kept is the CDR3, 36 bases in frame from the first base. The receptor's source is a man younger than 35 with active or convalescent COVID-19. Sequencing input: peripheral blood. The receptor chain draws on TRBV6-1 and TRBJ1-1, with a weak D call of TRBD1 (6 bases match). The sequence in DNA is TGTGCCAGCAGCCCCGACAGGTTTGAAGCTTTCTTT. This is translated as CASSPDRFEAFF.